What follows describes a single T cell receptor beta chain. Per the study methods: A classifier for distant metastasis in papillary thyroid cancer was constructed using CDR3 differences observed across clinicopathological groups. MiXCR re-clonotyped the PCR reads for TCRdb. The V and J calls, along with clone size, are taken from TCRdb and not from the paper's own processing. The sample shows 20,000 to 25,000 clones, about a quarter of them seen only once. This sample was taken from a study of metastatic and nonmetastatic thyroid tumors. Germline V gives CDR1 SGDLS, CDR2 YYNGEE. This CDR3 region has 16 residues. V dropped 3 bases and J dropped 5 bases, with 19 bases sitting between them. Thyroid surgery was performed in patients who had received no treatment beforehand.

This chain joins TRBV9 and TRBJ2-3; possibly TRBD2 for D (6 bases). The receptor was isolated from a female donor with papillary thyroid cancer or a benign thyroid nodule (not recorded which). Some clones in this sample may be carry-over from other donors' samples. Sequenced: tumor tissue. CDR3 DNA: TGTGCCAGCAGCGCTCATACTAGCTGGGCAGTAGATACGCAGTATTTT. Its translation is CASSAHTSWAVDTQYF.